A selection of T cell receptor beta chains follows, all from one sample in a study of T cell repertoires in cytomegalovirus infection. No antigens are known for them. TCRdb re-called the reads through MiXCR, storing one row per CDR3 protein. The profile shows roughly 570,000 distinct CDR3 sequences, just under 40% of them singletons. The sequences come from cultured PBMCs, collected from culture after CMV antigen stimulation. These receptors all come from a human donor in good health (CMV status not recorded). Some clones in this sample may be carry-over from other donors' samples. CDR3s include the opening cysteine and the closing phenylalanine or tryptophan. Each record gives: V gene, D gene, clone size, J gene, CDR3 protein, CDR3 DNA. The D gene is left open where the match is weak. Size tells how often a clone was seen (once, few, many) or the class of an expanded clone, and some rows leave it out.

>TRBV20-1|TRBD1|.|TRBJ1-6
CSATRDSNSPLHF
TGCAGTGCTACGAGGGACAGTAATTCACCCCTCCACTTT
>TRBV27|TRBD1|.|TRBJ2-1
CASGQLQGAEYNEQFF
TGTGCCAGCGGGCAATTACAGGGGGCGGAATACAATGAGCAGTTCTTC
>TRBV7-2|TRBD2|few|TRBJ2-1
CASSLGITSGSYNEQFF
TGTGCCAGCAGCTTAGGGATTACTAGCGGCTCCTACAATGAGCAGTTCTTC
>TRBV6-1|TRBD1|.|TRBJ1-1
CASSALWGQGVYTEAFF
TGTGCCAGCAGTGCATTATGGGGACAGGGGGTTTACACTGAAGCTTTCTTT
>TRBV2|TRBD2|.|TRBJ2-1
CASSGTSGGSTSYNEQFF
TGTGCCAGCAGTGGGACTAGCGGGGGGTCGACCTCCTACAATGAGCAGTTCTTC
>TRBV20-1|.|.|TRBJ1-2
CSAQEVIYGYTF
TGCAGTGCTCAAGAGGTTATTTATGGCTACACCTTC
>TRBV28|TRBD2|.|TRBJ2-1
CASSRRLAGWNEQFF
TGTGCCAGCAGTAGACGACTAGCGGGGTGGAATGAGCAGTTCTTC
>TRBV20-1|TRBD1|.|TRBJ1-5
CSAKRQGDQPQHF
TGCAGTGCAAAGAGACAGGGCGATCAGCCCCAGCATTTT
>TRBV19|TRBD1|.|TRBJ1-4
CASSINRDSLPGLFF
TGTGCCAGTAGTATAAACCGGGACAGCCTGCCGGGGCTGTTTTTT
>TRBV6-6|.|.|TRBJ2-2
CASFGTQGTGELFF
TGTGCCAGCTTCGGGACTCAAGGCACCGGGGAGCTGTTTTTT
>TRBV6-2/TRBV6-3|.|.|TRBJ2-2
CASGRVGTGELFF
TGTGCCAGCGGCAGGGTTGGCACCGGGGAGCTGTTTTTT
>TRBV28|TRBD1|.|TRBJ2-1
CASRKDRGREQFF
TGTGCCAGCAGAAAAGACAGGGGGCGAGAGCAGTTCTTC
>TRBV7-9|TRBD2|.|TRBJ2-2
CASSFFSGVDGELFF
TGTGCCAGCAGCTTTTTTAGCGGGGTCGACGGGGAGCTGTTTTTT
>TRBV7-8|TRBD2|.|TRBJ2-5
CASSLVSSGGAETQYF
TGTGCCAGCAGCTTAGTCTCTAGCGGGGGGGCGGAGACCCAGTACTTC
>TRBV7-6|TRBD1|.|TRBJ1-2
CASSPGTGSRYGYTF
TGTGCCAGCAGCCCCGGGACAGGGAGTCGGTATGGCTACACCTTC
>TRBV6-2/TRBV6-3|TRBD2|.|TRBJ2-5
CASSYGGGASEETQYF
TGTGCCAGCAGTTATGGCGGGGGGGCCTCGGAAGAGACCCAGTACTTC
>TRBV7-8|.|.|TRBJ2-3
CASSSTVRGGGSTDTQYF
TGTGCCAGCAGCTCCACCGTCAGGGGAGGGGGAAGCACAGATACGCAGTATTTT
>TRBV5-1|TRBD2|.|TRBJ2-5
CASSLGLAGPQETQYF
TGCGCCAGCAGCTTGGGACTAGCGGGACCCCAAGAGACCCAGTACTTC
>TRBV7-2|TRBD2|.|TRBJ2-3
CASSFLAGGSTDTQYF
TGTGCCAGCAGCTTCCTAGCGGGAGGGAGCACAGATACGCAGTATTTT
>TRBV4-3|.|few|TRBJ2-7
CASSQTTLNEQYF
TGCGCCAGCAGCCAAACTACGCTTAACGAGCAGTACTTC
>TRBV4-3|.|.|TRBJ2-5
CASSQDGTRRGETQYF
TGCGCCAGCAGCCAAGATGGGACCAGGCGCGGGGAGACCCAGTACTTC
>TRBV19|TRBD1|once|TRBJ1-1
CASSIEWRQGFNTEAFF
TGTGCCAGTAGTATAGAATGGAGACAGGGATTTAACACTGAAGCTTTCTTT
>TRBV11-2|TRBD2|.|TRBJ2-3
CASSLPSGGTRYTDTQYF
TGTGCCAGCAGCTTACCGAGCGGGGGTACAAGATACACAGATACGCAGTATTTT
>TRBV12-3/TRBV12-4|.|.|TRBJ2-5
CASRQGVAGETQYF
TGTGCCAGCAGACAGGGGGTAGCGGGGGAGACCCAGTACTTC
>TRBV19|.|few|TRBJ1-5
CASTRTGDILNQPQHF
TGTGCCAGTACCAGAACGGGGGACATCCTCAATCAGCCCCAGCATTTT
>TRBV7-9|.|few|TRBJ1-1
CASTQSKGVNTEAFF
TGTGCCAGCACGCAAAGTAAGGGGGTGAACACTGAAGCTTTCTTT
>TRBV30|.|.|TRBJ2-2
CAWSRAPNTGELFF
TGTGCCTGGAGTCGGGCGCCAAACACCGGGGAGCTGTTTTTT